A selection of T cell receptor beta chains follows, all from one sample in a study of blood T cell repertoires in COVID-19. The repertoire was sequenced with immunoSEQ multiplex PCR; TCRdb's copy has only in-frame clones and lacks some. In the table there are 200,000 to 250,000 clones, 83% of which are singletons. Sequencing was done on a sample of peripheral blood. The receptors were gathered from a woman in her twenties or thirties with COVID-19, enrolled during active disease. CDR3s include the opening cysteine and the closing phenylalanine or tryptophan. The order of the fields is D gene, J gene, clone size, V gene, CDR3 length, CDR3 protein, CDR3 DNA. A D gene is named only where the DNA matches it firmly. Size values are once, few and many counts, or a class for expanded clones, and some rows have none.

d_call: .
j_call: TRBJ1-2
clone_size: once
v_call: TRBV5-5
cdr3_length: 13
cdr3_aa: CASSLTGRGGYTF
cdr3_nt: TGTGCCAGCAGCTTGACAGGCCGGGGGGGCTACACCTTC

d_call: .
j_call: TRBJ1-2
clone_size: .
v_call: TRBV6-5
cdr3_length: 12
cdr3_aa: CASKNRLYGYTF
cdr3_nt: TGTGCCAGCAAGAACAGGCTCTATGGCTACACCTTC

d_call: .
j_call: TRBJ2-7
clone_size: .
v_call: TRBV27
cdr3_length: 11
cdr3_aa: CASSGSSKQYF
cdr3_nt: TGTGCCAGCAGTGGGTCTAGCAAGCAGTACTTC

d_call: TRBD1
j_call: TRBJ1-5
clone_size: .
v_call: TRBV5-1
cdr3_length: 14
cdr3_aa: CASSPGQANQPQHF
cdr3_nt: TGCGCCAGCAGCCCGGGACAGGCCAATCAGCCCCAGCATTTT

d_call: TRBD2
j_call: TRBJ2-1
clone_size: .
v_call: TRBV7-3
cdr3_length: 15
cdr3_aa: CASSLRLAGGGEQFF
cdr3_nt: TGTGCCAGCAGCTTACGGCTAGCGGGAGGCGGTGAGCAGTTCTTC

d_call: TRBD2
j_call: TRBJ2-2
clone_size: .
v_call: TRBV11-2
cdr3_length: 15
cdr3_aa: CASSPGGGRTGELFF
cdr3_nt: TGTGCCAGCAGCCCCGGCGGGGGACGCACCGGGGAGCTGTTTTTT

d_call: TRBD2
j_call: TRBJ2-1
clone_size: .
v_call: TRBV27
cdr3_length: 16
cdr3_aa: CASSFLLAGGSIEQFF
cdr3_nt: TGTGCCAGCAGTTTCCTCCTAGCGGGGGGGTCTATTGAGCAGTTCTTC

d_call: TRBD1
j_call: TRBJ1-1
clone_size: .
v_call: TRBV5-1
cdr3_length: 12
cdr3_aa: CASSHDRDRAFF
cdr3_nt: TGCGCCAGCAGCCACGACAGGGACCGAGCTTTCTTT

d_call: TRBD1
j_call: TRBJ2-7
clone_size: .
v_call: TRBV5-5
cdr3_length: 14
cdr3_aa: CASSFADRGNEQYF
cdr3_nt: TGTGCCAGCAGCTTCGCGGACAGGGGCAACGAGCAGTACTTC

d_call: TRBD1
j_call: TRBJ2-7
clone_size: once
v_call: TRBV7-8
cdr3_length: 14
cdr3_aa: CASSLDRGLYEQYF
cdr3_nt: TGTGCCAGCAGTTTAGACAGGGGTCTCTACGAGCAGTACTTC

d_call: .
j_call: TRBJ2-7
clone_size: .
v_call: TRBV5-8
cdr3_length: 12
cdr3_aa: CASSFYRYEQYF
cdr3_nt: TGTGCCAGCAGCTTCTATCGTTACGAGCAGTACTTC

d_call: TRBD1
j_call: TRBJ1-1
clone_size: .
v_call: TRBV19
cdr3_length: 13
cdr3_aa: CASTPGQGTEAFF
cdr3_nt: TGTGCCAGTACTCCGGGACAGGGGACTGAAGCTTTCTTT

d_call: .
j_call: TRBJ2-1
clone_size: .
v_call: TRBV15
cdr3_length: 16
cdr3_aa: CATSRDPDTRYNEQFF
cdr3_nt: TGTGCCACCAGCAGAGATCCCGACACTCGCTACAATGAGCAGTTCTTC

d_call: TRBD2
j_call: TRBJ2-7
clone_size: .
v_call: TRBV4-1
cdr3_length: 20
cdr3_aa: CASSQTQVGPASGAKGEQYF
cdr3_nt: TGCGCCAGCAGCCAGACGCAAGTCGGCCCCGCTAGCGGGGCTAAAGGCGAGCAGTACTTC

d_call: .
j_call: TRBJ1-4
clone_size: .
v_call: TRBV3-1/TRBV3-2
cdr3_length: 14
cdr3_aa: CASSQTATNEKLFF
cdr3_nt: TGTGCCAGCAGCCAGACAGCAACTAATGAAAAACTGTTTTTT

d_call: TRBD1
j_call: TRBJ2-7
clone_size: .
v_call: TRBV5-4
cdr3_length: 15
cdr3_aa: CASPWRQGVPYEQYF
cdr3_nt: TGTGCCAGCCCCTGGAGGCAGGGGGTTCCCTACGAGCAGTACTTC

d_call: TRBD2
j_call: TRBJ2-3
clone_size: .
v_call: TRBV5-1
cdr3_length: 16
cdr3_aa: CASSLGSSGGTDTQYF
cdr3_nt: TGCGCCAGCAGCTTGGGCTCTAGCGGGGGCACAGATACGCAGTATTTT

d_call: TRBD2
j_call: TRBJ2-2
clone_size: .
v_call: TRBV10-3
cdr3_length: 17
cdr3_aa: CAISESIAGGNTGELFF
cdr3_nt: TGTGCCATCAGTGAGTCGATAGCGGGGGGCAACACCGGGGAGCTGTTTTTT

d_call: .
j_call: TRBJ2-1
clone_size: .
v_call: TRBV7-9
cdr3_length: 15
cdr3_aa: CASSSDRHSYNEQFF
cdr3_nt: TGTGCCAGCAGCTCGGACAGACACTCCTACAATGAGCAGTTCTTC

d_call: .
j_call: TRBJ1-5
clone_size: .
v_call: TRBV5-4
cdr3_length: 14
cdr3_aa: CASSLPGSNQPQHF
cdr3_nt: TGTGCCAGCAGCTTACCCGGTAGCAATCAGCCCCAGCATTTT